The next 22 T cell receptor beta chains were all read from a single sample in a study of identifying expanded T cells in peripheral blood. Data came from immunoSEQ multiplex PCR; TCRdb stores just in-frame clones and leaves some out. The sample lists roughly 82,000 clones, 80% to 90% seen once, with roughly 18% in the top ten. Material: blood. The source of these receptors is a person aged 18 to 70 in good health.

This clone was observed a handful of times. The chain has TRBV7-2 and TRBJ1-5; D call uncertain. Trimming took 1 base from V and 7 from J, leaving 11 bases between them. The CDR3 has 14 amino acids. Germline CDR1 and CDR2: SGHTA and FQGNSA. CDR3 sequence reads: CASSLVGTGQPQHF. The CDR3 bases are TGTGCCAGCAGCTTAGTCGGCACCGGACAGCCCCAGCATTTT.

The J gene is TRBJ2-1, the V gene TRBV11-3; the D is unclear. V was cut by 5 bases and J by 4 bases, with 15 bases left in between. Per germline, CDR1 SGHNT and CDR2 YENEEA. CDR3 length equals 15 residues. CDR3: CASSLRGLTYNEQFF. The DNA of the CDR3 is TGTGCCAGCAGCCTAAGAGGTCTCACTTACAATGAGCAGTTCTTC.

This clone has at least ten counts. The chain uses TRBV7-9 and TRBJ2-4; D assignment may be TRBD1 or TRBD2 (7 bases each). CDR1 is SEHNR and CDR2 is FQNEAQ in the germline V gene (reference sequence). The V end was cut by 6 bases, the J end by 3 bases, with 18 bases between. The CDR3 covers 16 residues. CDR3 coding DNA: TGTGCCAGCAGAACGACTACAGGGGAGGGCAAAAACATTCAGTACTTC. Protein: CASRTTTGEGKNIQYF.

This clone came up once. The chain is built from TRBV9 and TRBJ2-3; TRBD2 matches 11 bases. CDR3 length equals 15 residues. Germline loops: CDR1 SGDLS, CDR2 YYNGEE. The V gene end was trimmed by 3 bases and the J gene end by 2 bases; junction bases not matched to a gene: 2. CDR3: CASSALAGATDTQYF. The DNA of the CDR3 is TGTGCCAGCAGCGCACTAGCGGGAGCCACAGATACGCAGTATTTT.

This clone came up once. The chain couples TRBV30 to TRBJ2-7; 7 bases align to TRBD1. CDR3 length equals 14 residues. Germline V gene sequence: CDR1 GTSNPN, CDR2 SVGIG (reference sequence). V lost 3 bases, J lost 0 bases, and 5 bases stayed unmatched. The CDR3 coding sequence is TGTGCCTGGAGACGGGACAGATCCTCCTACGAGCAGTACTTC. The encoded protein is CAWRRDRSSYEQYF.

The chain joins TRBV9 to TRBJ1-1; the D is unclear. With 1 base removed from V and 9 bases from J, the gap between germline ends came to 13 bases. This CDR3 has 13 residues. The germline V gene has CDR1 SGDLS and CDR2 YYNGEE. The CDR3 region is CASSVTATDKAFF. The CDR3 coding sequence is TGTGCCAGCAGCGTAACGGCGACGGATAAAGCTTTCTTT.

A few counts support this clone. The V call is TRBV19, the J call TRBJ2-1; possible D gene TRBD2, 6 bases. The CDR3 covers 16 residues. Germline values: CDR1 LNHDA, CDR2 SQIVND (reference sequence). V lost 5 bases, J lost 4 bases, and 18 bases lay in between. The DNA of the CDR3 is TGTGCCAGTAGTGGGGCGGGGATCTTTGGTTACAATGAGCAGTTCTTC. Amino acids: CASSGAGIFGYNEQFF.

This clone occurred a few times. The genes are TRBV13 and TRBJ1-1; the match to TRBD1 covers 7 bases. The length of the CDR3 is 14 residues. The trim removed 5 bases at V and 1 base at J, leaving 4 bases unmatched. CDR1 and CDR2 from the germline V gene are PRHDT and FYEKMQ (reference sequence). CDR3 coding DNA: TGTGCCAGCAGCGTACGACAGGGGAACACTGAAGCTTTCTTT. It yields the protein CASSVRQGNTEAFF.

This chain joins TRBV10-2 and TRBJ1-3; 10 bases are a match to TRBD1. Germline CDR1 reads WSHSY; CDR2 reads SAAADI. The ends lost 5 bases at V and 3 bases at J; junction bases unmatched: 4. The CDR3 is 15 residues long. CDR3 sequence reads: CASSPTGGHGNTIYF. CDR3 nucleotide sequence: TGCGCCAGCAGTCCGACAGGGGGCCATGGAAACACCATATATTTT.

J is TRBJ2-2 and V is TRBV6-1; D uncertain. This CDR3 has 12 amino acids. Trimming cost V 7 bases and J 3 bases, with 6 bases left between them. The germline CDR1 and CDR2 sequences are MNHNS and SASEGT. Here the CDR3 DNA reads TGTGCCAGCATGCAACACACCGGGGAGCTGTTTTTT. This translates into CASMQHTGELFF.

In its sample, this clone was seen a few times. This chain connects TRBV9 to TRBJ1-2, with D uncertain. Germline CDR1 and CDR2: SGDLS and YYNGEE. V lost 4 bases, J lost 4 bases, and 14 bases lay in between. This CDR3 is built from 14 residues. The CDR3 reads CASSQAGEGYGYTF. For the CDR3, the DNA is TGTGCCAGCAGCCAGGCGGGCGAGGGCTATGGCTACACCTTC.

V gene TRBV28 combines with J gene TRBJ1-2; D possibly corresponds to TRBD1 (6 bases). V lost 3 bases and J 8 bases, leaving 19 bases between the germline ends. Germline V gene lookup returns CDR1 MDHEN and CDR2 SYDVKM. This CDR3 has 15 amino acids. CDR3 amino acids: CASSLGYREFHGYTF. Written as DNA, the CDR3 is TGTGCCAGCAGTTTGGGATACAGGGAATTCCACGGCTACACCTTC.

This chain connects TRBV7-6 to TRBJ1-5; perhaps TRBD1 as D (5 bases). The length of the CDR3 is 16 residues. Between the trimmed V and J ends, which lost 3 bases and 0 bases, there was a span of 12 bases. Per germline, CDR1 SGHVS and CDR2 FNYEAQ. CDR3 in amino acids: CASSLLDTASNQPQHF. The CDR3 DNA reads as TGTGCCAGCAGCTTGTTGGACACCGCTAGCAATCAGCCCCAGCATTTT.

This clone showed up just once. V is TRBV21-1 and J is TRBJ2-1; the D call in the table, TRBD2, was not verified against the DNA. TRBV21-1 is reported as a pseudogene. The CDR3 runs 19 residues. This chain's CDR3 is CASRPLAGPPKESYNEQFF. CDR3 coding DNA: TGTGCCAGCAGGCCCCTGGCGGGTCCCCCCAAGGAGTCCTACAATGAGCAGTTCTTC.

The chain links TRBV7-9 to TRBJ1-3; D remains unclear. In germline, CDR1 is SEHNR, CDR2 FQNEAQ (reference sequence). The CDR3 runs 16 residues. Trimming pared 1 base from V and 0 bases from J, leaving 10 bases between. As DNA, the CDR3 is TGTGCCAGCAGCTTAGATCCAGGTCCCTCTGGAAACACCATATATTTT. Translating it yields CASSLDPGPSGNTIYF.

The CDR3 sequence is CASKSQGGAYEQYF. The CDR3 region has the DNA TGTGCCAGCAAAAGCCAGGGGGGCGCCTACGAGCAGTACTTC. The chain joins TRBV7-2 to TRBJ2-7; TRBD1 is a possible D gene (7 bases). Trimming left V 7 bases short and J 2 bases short, with 15 bases between. Germline assignment: CDR1 SGHTA and CDR2 FQGNSA. The CDR3 sequence is 14 residues long.

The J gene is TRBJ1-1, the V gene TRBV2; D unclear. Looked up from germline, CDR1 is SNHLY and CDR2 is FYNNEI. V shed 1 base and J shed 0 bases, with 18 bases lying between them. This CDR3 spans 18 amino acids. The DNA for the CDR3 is TGTGCCAGCAGTGAAGAAGCATATACATATCCCATGAACACTGAAGCTTTCTTT. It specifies CASSEEAYTYPMNTEAFF.

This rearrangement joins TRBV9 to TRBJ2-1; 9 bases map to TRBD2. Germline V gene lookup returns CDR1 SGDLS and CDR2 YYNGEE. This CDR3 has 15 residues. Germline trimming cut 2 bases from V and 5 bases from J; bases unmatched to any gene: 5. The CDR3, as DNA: TGTGCCAGCAGCGTGGGACTAGCTATGAACAATGAGCAGTTCTTC. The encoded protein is CASSVGLAMNNEQFF.

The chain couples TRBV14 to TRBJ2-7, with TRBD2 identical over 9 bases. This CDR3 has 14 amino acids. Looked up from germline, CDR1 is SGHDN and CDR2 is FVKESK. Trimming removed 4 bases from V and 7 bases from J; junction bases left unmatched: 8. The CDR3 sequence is CASSPAGGFREQYF. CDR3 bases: TGTGCCAGCAGCCCAGCGGGAGGATTCAGGGAGCAGTACTTC.

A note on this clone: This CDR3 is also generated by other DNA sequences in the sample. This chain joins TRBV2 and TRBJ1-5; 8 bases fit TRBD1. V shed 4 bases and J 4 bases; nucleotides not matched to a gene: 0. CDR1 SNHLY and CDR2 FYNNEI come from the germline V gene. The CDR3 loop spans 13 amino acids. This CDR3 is CASSGTGNQPQHF. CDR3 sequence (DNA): TGTGCCAGCAGTGGGACAGGGAATCAGCCCCAGCATTTT.

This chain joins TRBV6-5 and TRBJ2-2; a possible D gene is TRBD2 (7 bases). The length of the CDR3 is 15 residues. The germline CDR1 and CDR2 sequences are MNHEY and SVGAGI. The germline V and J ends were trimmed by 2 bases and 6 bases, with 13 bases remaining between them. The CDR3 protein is CASSYRGGGPGELFF. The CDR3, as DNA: TGTGCCAGCAGTTACAGGGGAGGGGGACCCGGGGAGCTGTTTTTT.

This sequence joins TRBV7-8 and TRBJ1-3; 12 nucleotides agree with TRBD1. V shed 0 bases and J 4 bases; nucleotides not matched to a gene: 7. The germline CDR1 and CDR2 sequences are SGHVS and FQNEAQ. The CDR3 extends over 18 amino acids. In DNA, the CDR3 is TGTGCCAGCAGCTTAGCCGGGACAGGGGGCGCCGCGGGAAACACCATATATTTT. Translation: CASSLAGTGGAAGNTIYF.